These 27 T cell receptor beta chains were sequenced from one sample in a study of identical twins. Via MiXCR, TCRdb re-called the 5' RACE reads, giving one row per CDR3 protein. The sample consists of hundreds of thousands of distinct CDR3 sequences, 9% to 15% of them appearing once. This sample also appeared in a second study, on yellow fever vaccine responses in identical twins.

Sequencing was performed on CD8+ T cells sorted from blood. The receptors originated from a woman in her late teens or twenties in good health.

This clonotype turned up a few times. The rearrangement uses TRBV9 and TRBJ2-1, with 7 nucleotides matching TRBD1. Losses at the gene ends were 3 bases for V and 3 bases for J; bases not matched to a gene: 9. The CDR3 consists of 16 residues. Looked up from germline, CDR1 is SGDLS and CDR2 is YYNGEE. The CDR3 reads CASSAETGPLYNEQFF. The CDR3, as DNA: TGTGCCAGCAGCGCCGAGACAGGGCCCCTCTACAATGAGCAGTTCTTC. The full variable domain, with the rest looked up from reference TRBV9 and TRBJ2-1, is DSGVTQTPKHLITATGQRVTLRCSPRSGDLSVYWYQQSLDQGLQFLIQYYNGEERAKGNILERFSAQQFPDLHSELNLSSLELGDSALYFCASSAETGPLYNEQFFGPGTRLTVL.

Only a few counts were recorded for this clonotype. V and J are TRBV7-9 and TRBJ2-3; D remains ambiguous. Germline CDR1 and CDR2: SEHNR and FQNEAQ (reference sequence). This CDR3 has 15 amino acids. Trimming removed 2 bases from V and 2 bases from J, with 11 bases in between. CDR3 region: CASSLPLALTDTQYF. CDR3 nucleotides: TGTGCCAGCAGCTTACCCCTGGCCCTCACAGATACGCAGTATTTT.

This clonotype was detected a few times. V usage is TRBV4-1 and J usage is TRBJ2-3; 10 nucleotides line up with TRBD2. In germline, CDR1 is MGHRA, CDR2 YSYEKL. CDR3 size: 16 residues. V lost 2 bases to trimming and J lost 2 bases; unmatched junction nucleotides: 4. CDR3 amino acids: CASSQLTSGITDTQYF. CDR3 in DNA: TGCGCCAGCAGCCAACTAACTAGCGGGATCACAGATACGCAGTATTTT.

Regarding this clonotype: The junction differs from germline at one of its ends, possibly a read error. The chain combines TRBV10-3 with TRBJ2-1; D is uncertain. Germline loops: CDR1 ENHRY, CDR2 SYGVKD. This CDR3 contains 14 residues. CDR3 sequence reads: CAISESTGYDEQFF. CDR3 sequence (DNA): TGTGCCATCAGTGAGTCGACGGGCTACGATGAGCAGTTCTTC.

The V and J genes are TRBV29-1 and TRBJ2-7; 12 nucleotides line up with TRBD2. Germline V CDR1 and CDR2: SQVTM, ANQGSEA. The CDR3 extends over 13 amino acids. Unmatched junction bases numbered 5, after V lost 6 bases and J lost 5 bases. CDR3 amino acids: CSVLAGGPDEQYF. In DNA, the CDR3 is TGCAGCGTCCTAGCGGGAGGGCCCGACGAGCAGTACTTC.

To note about this clonotype: It is unclear where the CDR3 begins or ends on the DNA, so no DNA is shown, and the CDR3 is as TCRdb lists it. The chain has TRBV27 and TRBJ2-3; the DNA was not compared with TRBD1, the D call given in the table. The CDR3 adds up to 13 amino acids, both ends counted. CDR1 is MNHEY and CDR2 is SMNVEV in the germline V gene (reference sequence). CDR3 sequence: CASSRAGPDTQYF.

The V and J genes are TRBV28 and TRBJ2-3; 7 nucleotides line up with TRBD1. CDR1 and CDR2 (germline): MDHEN, SYDVKM. This CDR3 comprises 16 residues. With 5 bases clipped from V and 2 bases from J, the junction kept 10 bases outside the gene matches. The CDR3 region has the DNA TGTGCCAGCAGTACGATCGGGACAGCCAACACAGATACGCAGTATTTT. It codes for CASSTIGTANTDTQYF.

There are a few counts of this clonotype. The chain employs TRBV2 and TRBJ2-1; tentative D call: TRBD1 (7 bases). The CDR3 runs 13 residues. Germline V gives CDR1 SNHLY, CDR2 FYNNEI. V was shortened by 6 bases and J by 6 bases, with 12 bases between the two germline ends. The CDR3 protein is CASRGGQVNEQFF. CDR3 nucleotide sequence: TGTGCCAGCAGGGGAGGACAGGTCAATGAGCAGTTCTTC.

This clonotype was counted a few times. V usage is TRBV6-1 and J usage is TRBJ1-2; 8 bases fit TRBD1. The germline gives CDR1 MNHNS, CDR2 SASEGT. J gave up 3 bases and V 4 bases, and 7 bases lay outside the gene matches. The CDR3 spans 15 residues. CDR3 in amino acids: CASSASGGSYYGYTF. DNA for the CDR3: TGTGCCAGCAGTGCCTCAGGGGGCTCATACTATGGCTACACCTTC.

This clonotype showed up just a few times. The rearrangement joins TRBV7-6 to TRBJ1-1, with no clear D. Trimming shortened V by 3 bases and J by 4 bases, and 9 bases separated the two germline ends. This CDR3 comprises 13 residues. Looked up from germline, CDR1 is SGHVS and CDR2 is FNYEAQ. The CDR3 nucleotides read TGTGCCAGCAGCTTTTCCGGGAGCACTGAAGCTTTCTTT. It specifies CASSFSGSTEAFF.

V is TRBV29-1 and J is TRBJ2-2; D gene uncertain. The germline V gene encodes CDR1 SQVTM and CDR2 ANQGSEA. The CDR3 has 15 residues. The germline V and J ends were trimmed by 4 bases and 4 bases, with 16 bases remaining between them. The DNA of the CDR3 is TGCAGCGTTGTTCCAACTCTTACGCGCACCGGGGAGCTGTTTTTT. This sequence encodes CSVVPTLTRTGELFF.

The chain has TRBV7-9 and TRBJ1-2; D may be TRBD1 (6 bases). The CDR3 loop spans 13 amino acids. Germline V gene sequence: CDR1 SEHNR, CDR2 FQNEAQ (reference sequence). The germline V and J ends were trimmed by 3 bases and 6 bases, with 11 bases remaining between them. CDR3 sequence: CASSFGGSDGYTF. The DNA of the CDR3 is TGTGCCAGCAGCTTTGGGGGCTCGGATGGCTACACCTTC.

The table lists this clonotype with a few counts. The rearrangement joins TRBV7-9 to TRBJ2-1, with 8 bases fitting TRBD2. The V segment lost 1 base and the J segment 8 bases; nucleotides outside the gene matches: 10. The CDR3 has 16 residues. Germline-derived CDR1 and CDR2 are SEHNR and FQNEAQ (reference sequence). Here the CDR3 reads CASSLGGLVMFDEQFF. CDR3 nucleotides: TGTGCCAGCAGCTTAGGGGGACTAGTTATGTTCGATGAGCAGTTCTTC.

This clonotype has only a few counts. The CDR3 DNA reads as TGTGCCAGCAGCCCAAGGGACAGGGTTGGAAACACCATATATTTT. This gives the protein CASSPRDRVGNTIYF. V is TRBV7-9 and J is TRBJ1-3, with 9 bases aligning to TRBD1. This CDR3 is 15 amino acids long. With 5 bases clipped from V and 3 bases from J, the junction kept 5 bases outside the gene matches. Per the germline V gene, CDR1 is SEHNR and CDR2 is FQNEAQ (reference sequence). The full variable domain, rest sourced from reference TRBV7-9 and TRBJ1-3, is DTGVSQNPRHKITKRGQNVTFRCDPISEHNRLYWYRQTLGQGPEFLTYFQNEAQLEKSRLLSDRFSAERPKGSFSTLEIQRTEQGDSAMYLCASSPRDRVGNTIYFGEGSWLTVV.

The sample holds many counts of this clonotype. The chain recombines TRBV6-5 with TRBJ2-3; tentatively, D is TRBD2 (5 bases). V was shortened by 2 bases and J by 3 bases, with 9 bases between the two germline ends. Per the germline V gene, CDR1 is MNHEY and CDR2 is SVGAGI. The CDR3 is made up of 14 amino acids. The CDR3 nucleotides read TGTGCCAGCAGTTACGCCCGGGAAACAGATACGCAGTATTTT. Translated, it gives CASSYARETDTQYF.

This clonotype occurred a few times. This chain joins TRBV7-8 and TRBJ2-1; TRBD2 is a possible D gene (5 bases). The CDR3 contains 16 residues. Trimming pared 0 bases from V and 0 bases from J, leaving 9 bases between. CDR1 SGHVS and CDR2 FQNEAQ come from the germline V gene. The CDR3 protein is CASSLAASSSYNEQFF. CDR3 in DNA: TGTGCCAGCAGCTTAGCGGCTAGCTCCTCCTACAATGAGCAGTTCTTC. Supplemented by reference TRBV7-8 and TRBJ2-1, the full variable domain reads GAGVSQSPRYKVAKRGQDVALRCDPISGHVSLFWYQQALGQGPEFLTYFQNEAQLDKSGLPSDRFFAERPEGSVSTLKIQRTQQEDSAVYLCASSLAASSSYNEQFFGPGTRLTVL.

The chain recombines TRBV12-3 or TRBV12-4 with TRBJ1-3; no definite D call. Trimming stripped 5 bases from V and 4 bases from J, with 12 bases between. There are 14 residues in the CDR3. In DNA form, the CDR3 reads TGTGCCAGCAGTCCTTGGACTTACGGAAACACCATATATTTT. It encodes CASSPWTYGNTIYF.

The sample holds a few counts of this clonotype. The chain uses TRBV10-1 and TRBJ2-3; D call uncertain. V gave up 6 bases and J gave up 4 bases, with 14 bases separating them. From germline, CDR1 is WNHNN and CDR2 SYGVQD (reference sequence). The CDR3 runs to 14 residues. CDR3 in amino acids: CASSGKTTSDTQYF. The CDR3 DNA follows: TGCGCCAGCAGCGGCAAAACGACGTCAGATACGCAGTATTTT.

A few counts support this clonotype. The chain uses TRBV12-3 or TRBV12-4 and TRBJ1-1; tentative D call: TRBD1 (5 bases). The CDR3 runs 16 residues. V lost 2 bases to trimming and J lost 4 bases, with 17 bases between them. The CDR3 region is CASSLRQGGFFTEAFF. In nucleotides, the CDR3 is TGTGCCAGCAGTTTACGGCAGGGAGGGTTTTTCACTGAAGCTTTCTTT.

This clonotype was detected a few times. This rearrangement joins TRBV29-1 to TRBJ2-1; TRBD1 aligns across 7 bases. This CDR3 is built from 15 residues. Germline V gene lookup returns CDR1 SQVTM and CDR2 ANQGSEA. The V gene end was trimmed by 0 bases and the J gene end by 3 bases; junction bases not matched to a gene: 5. The chain's CDR3 is CSVEEKTGLYNEQFF. In nucleotides, the CDR3 is TGCAGCGTTGAAGAAAAGACAGGGCTCTACAATGAGCAGTTCTTC.

A few counts support this clonotype. The genes are TRBV12-3 or TRBV12-4 and TRBJ2-5, with D perhaps matching TRBD2 (6 bases). The V end was cut by 4 bases, the J end by 8 bases, with 14 bases between. The CDR3 totals 13 residues. CDR3 sequence (DNA): TGTGCCAGCAGTTCCGGAGGGCGGAGTACCCAGTACTTC. Its protein product is CASSSGGRSTQYF.

V and J are TRBV25-1 and TRBJ1-4; D is undetermined. The germline V and J ends were trimmed by 7 bases and 5 bases, with 2 bases remaining between them. The CDR3 has 10 residues. CDR1 and CDR2 (germline): MGHDK, SYGVNS. The CDR3 reads CASKNEKLFF. Here the CDR3 DNA reads TGTGCCAGCAAAAATGAAAAACTGTTTTTT.

This clonotype was seen more than once but under ten times. DNA for the CDR3: TGTGCCAGCAGCGCCGGGACAGGGACTCACCTTACCTACGAGCAGTACTTC. It yields the protein CASSAGTGTHLTYEQYF. The chain carries TRBV9 and TRBJ2-7, with TRBD1 identical over 9 bases. The CDR3 sequence is 17 residues long. V was clipped by 3 bases and J by 2 bases; unmatched bases: 12. Germline V gives CDR1 SGDLS, CDR2 YYNGEE.

Only a few counts were recorded for this clonotype. V gene TRBV25-1 combines with J gene TRBJ1-4; the D gene is possibly TRBD1 (6 bases). This CDR3 is built from 14 residues. The germline V gene has CDR1 MGHDK and CDR2 SYGVNS. Trimming removed 4 bases at V and 2 bases at J, with 8 bases between. The CDR3 loop reads CASSVQGTNEKLFF. The CDR3 DNA reads TGTGCCAGCAGTGTACAGGGTACTAATGAAAAACTGTTTTTT.

The gene calls are TRBV2 and TRBJ1-2; 7 bases are shared with TRBD1. V trimming: 6 bases; J trimming: 5 bases; junction bases outside the gene matches: 3. The length of the CDR3 is 12 residues. Looked up from germline, CDR1 is SNHLY and CDR2 is FYNNEI. The CDR3 region has the DNA TGTGCCAGCAGGACAGGGCCTTATGGCTACACCTTC. Translation gives CASRTGPYGYTF.

This chain links TRBV14 with TRBJ2-2; D is ambiguous. Trimming stripped 5 bases from V and 5 bases from J, with 15 bases between. Germline-derived CDR1 and CDR2 are SGHDN and FVKESK. This CDR3 comprises 15 residues. CDR3: CASSKVDVGTGELFF. The CDR3 nucleotides read TGTGCCAGCAGCAAAGTAGACGTAGGAACCGGGGAGCTGTTTTTT.

This clonotype was seen ten or more times. The CDR3 bases are TGCAGTGCGACGACAGGTAGCGCCTACGAGCAGTACGTC. It yields the protein CSATTGSAYEQYV. The gene calls are TRBV20-1 and TRBJ2-7; D may be TRBD1 (6 bases). Trimming removed 6 bases at V and 2 bases at J, with 14 bases between. This CDR3 has 13 amino acids. Per the germline V gene, CDR1 is DFQATT and CDR2 is SNEGSKA (reference sequence).